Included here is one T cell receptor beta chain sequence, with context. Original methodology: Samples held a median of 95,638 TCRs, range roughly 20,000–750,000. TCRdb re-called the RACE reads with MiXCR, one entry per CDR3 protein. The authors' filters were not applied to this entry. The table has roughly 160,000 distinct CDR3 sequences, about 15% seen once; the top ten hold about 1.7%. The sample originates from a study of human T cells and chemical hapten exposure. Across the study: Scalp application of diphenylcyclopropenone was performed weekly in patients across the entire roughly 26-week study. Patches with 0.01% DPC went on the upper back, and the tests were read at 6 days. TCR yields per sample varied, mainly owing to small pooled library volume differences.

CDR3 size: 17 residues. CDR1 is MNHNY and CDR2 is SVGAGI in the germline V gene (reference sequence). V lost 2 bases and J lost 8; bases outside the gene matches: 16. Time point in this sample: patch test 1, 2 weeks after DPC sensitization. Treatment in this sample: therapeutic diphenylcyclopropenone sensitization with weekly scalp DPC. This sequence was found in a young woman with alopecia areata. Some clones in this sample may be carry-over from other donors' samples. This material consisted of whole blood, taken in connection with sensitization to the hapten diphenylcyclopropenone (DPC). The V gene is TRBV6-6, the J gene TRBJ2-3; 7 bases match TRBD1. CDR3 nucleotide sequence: TGTGCCAGCAGTTACGGGGCTAAAAACCTAGGGGGCGGTACGCAGTATTTT. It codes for CASSYGAKNLGGGTQYF.